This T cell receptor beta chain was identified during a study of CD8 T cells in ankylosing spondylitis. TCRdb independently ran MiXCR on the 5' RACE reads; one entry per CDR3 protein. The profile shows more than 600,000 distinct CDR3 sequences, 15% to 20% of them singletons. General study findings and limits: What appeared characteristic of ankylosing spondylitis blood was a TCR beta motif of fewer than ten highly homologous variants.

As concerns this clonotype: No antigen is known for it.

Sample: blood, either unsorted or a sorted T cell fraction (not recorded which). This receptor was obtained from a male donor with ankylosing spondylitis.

The chain's CDR3 is CASGKPLGDGELFF. DNA for the CDR3: TGTGCCAGCGGGAAGCCACTAGGAGACGGGGAGCTGTTTTTT. The J gene is TRBJ2-2, the V gene TRBV12-3 or TRBV12-4, with D tentatively TRBD2 (5 bases). The CDR3 is 14 amino acids. The V gene lost 8 bases and the J gene lost 7 bases, with 17 bases spanning the gap.